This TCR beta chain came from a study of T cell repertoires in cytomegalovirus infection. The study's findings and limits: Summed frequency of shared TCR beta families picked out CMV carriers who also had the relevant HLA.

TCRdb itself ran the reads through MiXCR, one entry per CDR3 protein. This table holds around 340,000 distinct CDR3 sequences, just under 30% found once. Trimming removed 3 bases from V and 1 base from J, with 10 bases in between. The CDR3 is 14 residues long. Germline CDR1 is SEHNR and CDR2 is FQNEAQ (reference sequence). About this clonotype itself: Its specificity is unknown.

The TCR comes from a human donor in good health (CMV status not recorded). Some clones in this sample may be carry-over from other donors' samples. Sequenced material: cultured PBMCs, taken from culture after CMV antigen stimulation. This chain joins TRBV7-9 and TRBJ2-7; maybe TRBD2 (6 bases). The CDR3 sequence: CASSLGTQSYEQYF. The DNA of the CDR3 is TGTGCCAGCAGCTTGGGGACTCAATCCTACGAGCAGTACTTC. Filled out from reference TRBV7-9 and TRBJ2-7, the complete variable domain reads DTGVSQNPRHKITKRGQNVTFRCDPISEHNRLYWYRQTLGQGPEFLTYFQNEAQLEKSRLLSDRFSAERPKGSFSTLEIQRTEQGDSAMYLCASSLGTQSYEQYFGPGTRLTVT.